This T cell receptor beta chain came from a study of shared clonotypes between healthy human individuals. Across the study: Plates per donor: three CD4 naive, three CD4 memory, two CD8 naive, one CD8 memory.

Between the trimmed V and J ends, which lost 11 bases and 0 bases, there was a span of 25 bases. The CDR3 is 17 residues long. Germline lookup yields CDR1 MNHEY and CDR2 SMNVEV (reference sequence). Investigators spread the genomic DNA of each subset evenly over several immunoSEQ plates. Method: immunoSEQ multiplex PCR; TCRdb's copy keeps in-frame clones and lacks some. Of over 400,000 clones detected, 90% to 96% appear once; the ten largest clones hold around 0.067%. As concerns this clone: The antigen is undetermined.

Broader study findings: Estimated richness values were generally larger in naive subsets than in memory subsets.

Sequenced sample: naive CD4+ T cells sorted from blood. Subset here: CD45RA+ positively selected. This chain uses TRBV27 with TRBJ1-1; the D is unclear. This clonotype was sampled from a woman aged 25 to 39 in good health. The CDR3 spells CACKARGTAIMNTEAFF. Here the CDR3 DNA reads TGTGCCTGCAAAGCCCGGGGTACGGCTATAATGAACACTGAAGCTTTCTTT.